This TCR beta chain derives from a study of blood T cell repertoires in COVID-19. Study-wide context: Researchers got acute and convalescent COVID-19 samples from the United States, Italy and Spain. The analysed material was cDNA or gDNA that came from T cells, B-cell-depleted T cells, or PBMCs.

This clone was seen more than once but under ten times. V lost 0 bases and J lost 2; bases outside the gene matches: 8. CDR1 and CDR2 from the germline V gene are LGHNA and YSLEER. This CDR3 is 19 amino acids long. The data were produced by immunoSEQ multiplex PCR, yet TCRdb's version contains in-frame clones alone and is incomplete. The table shows 160,000 or so clones, with approximately 85% occurring only once. Seattle researchers signed up patients amid active infection and tracked them longitudinally. The chain employs TRBV4-3 and TRBJ1-4; 11 bases are a match to TRBD1. The sample consisted of peripheral blood. The source is a woman aged 45-65 years with COVID-19, enrolled during active disease. CDR3 nucleotide sequence: TGCGCCAGCAGCCAAGATCTCAGGACAGGGGGCTCGACTAATGAAAAACTGTTTTTT. Translated: CASSQDLRTGGSTNEKLFF.